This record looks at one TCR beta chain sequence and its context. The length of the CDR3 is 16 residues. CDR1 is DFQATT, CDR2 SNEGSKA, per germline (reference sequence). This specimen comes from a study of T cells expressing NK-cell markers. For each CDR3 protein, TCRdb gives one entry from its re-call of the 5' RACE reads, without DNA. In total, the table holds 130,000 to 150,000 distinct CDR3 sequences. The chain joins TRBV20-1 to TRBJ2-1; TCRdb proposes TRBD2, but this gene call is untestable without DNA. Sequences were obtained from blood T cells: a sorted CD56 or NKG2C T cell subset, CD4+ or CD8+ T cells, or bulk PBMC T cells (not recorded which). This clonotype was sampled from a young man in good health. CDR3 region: CSARSRLAAWAREQFF.